Listed here is a single TCR beta chain. How the authors handled the data: Amplification of reference gene primers provided the estimated nucleated cell counts. Data came from immunoSEQ multiplex PCR; TCRdb stores just in-frame clones and leaves some out. V and J calls and clone size are as listed in that table; D and trimming were resolved from the DNA. The sample lists some 140,000 clones; about four fifths were seen once. Germline-derived CDR1 and CDR2 are SGHRS and YFSETQ. J gave up 8 bases and V 0 bases, and 11 bases lay outside the gene matches. The CDR3 length is 16 residues. These data originate in a study of blood T cell repertoires in COVID-19. Study summary: Sites across the United States, Italy and Spain contributed samples from acute and convalescent COVID-19. Sources were T cells, B-cell-depleted T cells, or PBMCs; the material itself was cDNA or gDNA.

The chain recombines TRBV5-1 with TRBJ2-1; TRBD1 matches 7 bases. This TCR was recovered from a woman older than 75 with acute or convalescent COVID-19. The sequenced sample consisted of peripheral blood. CDR3 DNA sequence: TGCGCCAGCAGCTTGGGACAGGGAAACTGGATGGATGAGCAGTTCTTC. Translated, it gives CASSLGQGNWMDEQFF. Combining the CDR3 with reference TRBV5-1 and TRBJ2-1 gives the whole variable domain KAGVTQTPRYLIKTRGQQVTLSCSPISGHRSVSWYQQTPGQGLQFLFEYFSETQRNKGNFPGRFSGRQFSNSRSEMNVSTLELGDSALYLCASSLGQGNWMDEQFFGPGTRLTVL.